The present T cell receptor (beta chain) was sequenced within a study of Ad26.COV2.S vaccination and SARS-CoV-2 variants. Notes on the study in general: Reportedly, spike-specific CD8+ and CD4+ T cell responses achieved substantial breadth once vaccination had taken place. Placebo recipients trailed vaccine recipients in spike-specific TCR breadth. Analytic work on TCR breadth and depth might have understated the full extent of total T cell responses.

This table comes from immunoSEQ multiplex PCR, and its TCRdb copy is limited to in-frame clones, with some not included. The sample consists of some 180,000 clones, roughly 87% of them appearing once. Deletions cut 2 bases from V and 2 bases from J, with 9 bases between. The CDR3 length is 13 residues. CDR1 GTSNPN and CDR2 SVGIG come from the germline V gene (reference sequence). Of note for this clone: Its target is not known.

The source is a human donor who had recovered from COVID-19. This specimen consisted of peripheral blood, obtained after recovery from COVID-19. This chain uses TRBV30 with TRBJ1-2; no reliable D call. In DNA, the CDR3 is TGTGCCTGGAGTCCCGACTGGAACTATGGCTACACCTTC. This codes for CAWSPDWNYGYTF.